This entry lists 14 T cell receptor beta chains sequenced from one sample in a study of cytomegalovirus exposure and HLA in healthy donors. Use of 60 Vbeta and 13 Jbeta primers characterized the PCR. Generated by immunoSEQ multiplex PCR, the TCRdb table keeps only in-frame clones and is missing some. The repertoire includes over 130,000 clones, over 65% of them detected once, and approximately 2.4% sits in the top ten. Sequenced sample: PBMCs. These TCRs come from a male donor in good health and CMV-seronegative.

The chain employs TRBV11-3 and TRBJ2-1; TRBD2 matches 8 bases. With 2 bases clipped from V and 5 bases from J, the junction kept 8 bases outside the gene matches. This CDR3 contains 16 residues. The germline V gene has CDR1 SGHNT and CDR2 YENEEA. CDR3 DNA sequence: TGTGCCAGCAGCTTAAGAACGGGAGGGATAAACAATGAGCAGTTCTTC. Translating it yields CASSLRTGGINNEQFF.

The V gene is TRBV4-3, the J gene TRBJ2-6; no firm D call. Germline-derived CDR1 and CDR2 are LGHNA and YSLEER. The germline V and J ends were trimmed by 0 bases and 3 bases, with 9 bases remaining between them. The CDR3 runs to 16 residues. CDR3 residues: CASSQDPRGGANVLTF. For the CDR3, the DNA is TGCGCCAGCAGCCAAGATCCAAGAGGTGGGGCCAACGTCCTGACTTTC.

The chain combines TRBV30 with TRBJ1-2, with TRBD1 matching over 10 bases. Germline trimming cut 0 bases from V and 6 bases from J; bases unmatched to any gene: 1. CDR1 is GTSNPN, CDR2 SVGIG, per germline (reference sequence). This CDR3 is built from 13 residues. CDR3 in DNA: TGTGCCTGGAGTGTAGGGACAGGGGATGGCTACACCTTC. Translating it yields CAWSVGTGDGYTF.

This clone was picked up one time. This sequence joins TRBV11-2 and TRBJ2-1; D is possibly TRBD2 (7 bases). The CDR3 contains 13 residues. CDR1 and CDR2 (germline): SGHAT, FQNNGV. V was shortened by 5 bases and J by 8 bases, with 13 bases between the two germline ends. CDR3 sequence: CASSLGGGYEQFF. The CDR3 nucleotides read TGTGCCAGCAGCCTAGGGGGGGGTTATGAGCAGTTCTTC.

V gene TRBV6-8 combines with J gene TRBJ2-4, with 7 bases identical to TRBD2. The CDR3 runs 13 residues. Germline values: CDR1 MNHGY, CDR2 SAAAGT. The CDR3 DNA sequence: TGTAGGCTCCCCCGGGAGGTTCCTCACATTCAGTACTTC. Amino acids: CRLPREVPHIQYF.

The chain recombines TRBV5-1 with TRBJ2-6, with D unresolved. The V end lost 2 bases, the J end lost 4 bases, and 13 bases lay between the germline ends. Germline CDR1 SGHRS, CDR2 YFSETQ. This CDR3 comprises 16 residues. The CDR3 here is CASSFIAGSGANVLTF. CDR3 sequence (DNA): TGCGCCAGCAGCTTTATCGCAGGCTCCGGGGCCAACGTCCTGACTTTC.

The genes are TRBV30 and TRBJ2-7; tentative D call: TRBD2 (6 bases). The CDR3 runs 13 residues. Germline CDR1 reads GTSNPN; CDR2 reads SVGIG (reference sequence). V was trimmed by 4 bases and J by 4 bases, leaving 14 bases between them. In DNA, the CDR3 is TGTGCCTGGAACGAGCGGGTAGGTTACGAGCAGTACTTC. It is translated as CAWNERVGYEQYF.

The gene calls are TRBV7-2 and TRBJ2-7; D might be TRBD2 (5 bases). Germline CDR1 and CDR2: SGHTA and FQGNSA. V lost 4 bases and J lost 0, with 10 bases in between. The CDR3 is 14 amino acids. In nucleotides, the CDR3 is TGTGCCAGCAGCTCCACTAGGAGCTCCTACGAGCAGTACTTC. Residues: CASSSTRSSYEQYF.

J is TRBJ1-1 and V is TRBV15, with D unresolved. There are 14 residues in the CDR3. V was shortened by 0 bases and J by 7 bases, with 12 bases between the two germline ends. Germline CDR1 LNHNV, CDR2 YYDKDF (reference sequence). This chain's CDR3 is CATSRDRVQIEAFF. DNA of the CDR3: TGTGCCACCAGCAGAGATCGTGTCCAGATTGAAGCTTTCTTT.

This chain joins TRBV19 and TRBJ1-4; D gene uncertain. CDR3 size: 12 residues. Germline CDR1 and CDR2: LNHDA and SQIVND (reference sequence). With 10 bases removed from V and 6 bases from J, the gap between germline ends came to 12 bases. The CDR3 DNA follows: TGTGCCACCACGGGCGGGGATGAAAAACTGTTTTTT. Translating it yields CATTGGDEKLFF. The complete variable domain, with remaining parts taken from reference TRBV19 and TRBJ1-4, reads DGGITQSPKYLFRKEGQNVTLSCEQNLNHDAMYWYRQDPGQGLRLIYYSQIVNDFQKGDIAEGYSVSREKKESFPLTVTSAQKNPTAFYLCATTGGDEKLFFGSGTQLSVL.

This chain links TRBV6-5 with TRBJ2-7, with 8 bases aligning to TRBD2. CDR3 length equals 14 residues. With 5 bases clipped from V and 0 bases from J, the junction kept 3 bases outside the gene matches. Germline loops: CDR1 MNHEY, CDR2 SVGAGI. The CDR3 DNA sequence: TGTGCCAGCAGTAATAGCGGGACCTCCTACGAGCAGTACTTC. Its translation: CASSNSGTSYEQYF.

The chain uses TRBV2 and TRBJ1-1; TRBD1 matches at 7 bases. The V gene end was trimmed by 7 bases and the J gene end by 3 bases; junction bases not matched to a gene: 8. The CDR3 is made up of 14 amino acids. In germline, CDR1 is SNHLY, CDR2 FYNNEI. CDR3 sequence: CASTLDRWYTEAFF. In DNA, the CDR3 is TGTGCCAGCACCTTGGACAGGTGGTACACTGAAGCTTTCTTT. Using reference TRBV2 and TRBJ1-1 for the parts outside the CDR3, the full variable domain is EPEVTQTPSHQVTQMGQEVILRCVPISNHLYFYWYRQILGQKVEFLVSFYNNEISEKSEIFDDQFSVERPDGSNFTLKIRSTKLEDSAMYFCASTLDRWYTEAFFGQGTRLTVV.

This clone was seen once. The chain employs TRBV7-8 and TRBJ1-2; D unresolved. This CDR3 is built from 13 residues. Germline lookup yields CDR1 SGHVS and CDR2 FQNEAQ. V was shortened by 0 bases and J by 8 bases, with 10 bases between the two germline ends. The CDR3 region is CASSLAGGNGYTF. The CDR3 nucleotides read TGTGCCAGCAGCTTAGCGGGAGGGAACGGCTACACCTTC.

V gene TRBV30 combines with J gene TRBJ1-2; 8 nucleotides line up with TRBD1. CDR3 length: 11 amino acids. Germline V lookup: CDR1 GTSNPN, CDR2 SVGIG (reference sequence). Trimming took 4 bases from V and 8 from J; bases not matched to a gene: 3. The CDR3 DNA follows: TGTGCCTGGACAGGGGGCGGAGGCTACACCTTC. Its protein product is CAWTGGGGYTF.